This section outlines one T cell receptor beta chain sequence together with its context. What it binds is not known. These data belong to a study of neoadjuvant nivolumab and ipilimumab in lung cancer. General study results and limits: TCR richness and clonality were higher in tumors than adjacent uninvolved lung.

The length of the CDR3 is 11 residues. The J segment lost 14 bases and the V segment lost 9 bases, leaving 8 bases of the junction unmatched. Per germline, CDR1 SGHNT and CDR2 YENEEA. The protocol was immunoSEQ multiplex PCR, while the TCRdb copy is restricted to in-frame clones and leaves out a portion. The profile covers over 25,000 clones, with approximately 92% appearing a single time and 2% to 2.5% taken by the ten largest. This sequence was found in an adult with non-small cell lung cancer. J is TRBJ2-2 and V is TRBV11-3; 8 positions agree with TRBD2. Material: peripheral blood, obtained after neoadjuvant nivolumab, alone or with ipilimumab, at or shortly before surgery. The chain's CDR3 is CASERTSKLFF. CDR3 DNA: TGTGCCAGTGAGCGGACTAGCAAACTGTTTTTT.